This is a list of T cell receptor beta chains from one sample in a study of blood T cells in healthy people across ages. TCRdb re-called the 5' RACE reads with MiXCR, one entry per CDR3 protein. This table has more than 1,400,000 distinct CDR3 sequences, around 39% appearing once. The sample was blood. All receptors derive from a woman aged 18-30 years in good health. CDR3s include the opening cysteine and the closing phenylalanine or tryptophan. The D gene is left open where the match is weak. Expanded clones get a size class; other rows say once, few or many, or leave the size out.

clone size	V gene	J gene	D gene	CDR3 protein	CDR3 DNA
many	TRBV5-1	TRBJ2-3	NA	CASSLRRADTQYF	TGCGCCAGCAGCCTCCGACGGGCGGATACGCAGTATTTT
NA	TRBV7-2	TRBJ1-2	NA	CASSLGPGTSDGYTF	TGTGCCAGCAGCTTAGGACCCGGGACATCCGATGGCTACACCTTC
few	TRBV4-1	TRBJ2-1	NA	CASTLYLTSSYNEQFF	TGCGCCAGCACCCTATATCTCACGAGCTCCTACAATGAGCAGTTCTTC
NA	TRBV5-1	TRBJ2-1	NA	CASFGAGPNEQFF	TGCGCCAGCTTCGGGGCAGGTCCCAATGAGCAGTTCTTC
NA	TRBV3-1	TRBJ2-7	TRBD2	CASIQEPTSGGYYEQYF	TGTGCCAGCATCCAAGAGCCCACTAGCGGGGGGTACTACGAGCAGTACTTC
NA	TRBV20-1	TRBJ2-1	NA	CSARQGVISLNEQFF	TGCAGTGCTCGCCAAGGAGTCATTTCATTAAATGAGCAGTTCTTC
many	TRBV18	TRBJ1-2	TRBD1	CASSLGQGGNGYTF	TGTGCCAGCTCATTGGGACAGGGCGGCAATGGCTACACCTTC
NA	TRBV20-1	TRBJ1-3	NA	CSASREAYSGNTIYF	TGCAGTGCTAGTCGTGAGGCCTACTCTGGAAACACCATATATTTT
NA	TRBV20-1	TRBJ2-7	NA	CSARDGPNYEQYF	TGCAGTGCTAGAGACGGACCCAACTACGAGCAGTACTTC
NA	TRBV19	TRBJ2-3	NA	CASRAAPLGGPSTDTQYF	TGTGCCAGTAGGGCCGCACCGTTGGGGGGCCCTTCCACAGATACGCAGTATTTT
once	TRBV9	TRBJ2-7	TRBD1	CASSPEGTAPYEQYF	TGTGCCAGCAGCCCAGAGGGGACAGCACCCTACGAGCAGTACTTC
few	TRBV10-1	TRBJ2-1	NA	CASGSRFDEQFF	TGCGCCAGCGGATCTAGGTTTGATGAGCAGTTCTTC
few	TRBV20-1	TRBJ2-3	TRBD2	CSPQLAGNTDTQYF	TGCAGTCCCCAACTAGCGGGGAACACAGATACGCAGTATTTT
few	TRBV7-6	TRBJ2-7	TRBD2	CASSPLAGVAEQYF	TGTGCCAGCAGCCCCCTAGCGGGAGTGGCCGAGCAGTACTTC
few	TRBV20-1	TRBJ2-7	TRBD1	CSATTGARYEQYF	TGCAGTGCTACCACAGGGGCCAGGTACGAGCAGTACTTC
NA	TRBV25-1	TRBJ1-1	NA	CASSDLIGGRAFF	TGTGCCAGCAGTGACCTCATCGGGGGGCGAGCTTTCTTT
few	TRBV10-3	TRBJ1-1	NA	CAIKVTVNTEAFF	TGTGCCATCAAGGTCACCGTGAACACTGAAGCTTTCTTT
NA	TRBV29-1	TRBJ2-1	NA	CSVEGSQPYNEQFF	TGCAGCGTTGAAGGGTCCCAGCCCTACAATGAGCAGTTCTTC
NA	TRBV20-1	TRBJ2-3	NA	CSAYTPGGGHTDTQYF	TGCAGTGCATATACGCCTGGTGGGGGACACACAGATACGCAGTATTTT
NA	TRBV27	TRBJ2-5	TRBD2	CASRDRGGRETQYF	TGTGCCAGCAGGGACCGGGGGGGAAGGGAGACCCAGTACTTC
NA	TRBV4-1	TRBJ2-7	TRBD2	CASSQDRGSGRASYEQYF	TGCGCCAGCAGCCAAGACCGGGGTAGCGGGAGGGCCTCCTACGAGCAGTACTTC
NA	TRBV11-2	TRBJ2-3	NA	CASRPLPRGRSTDTQYF	TGTGCCAGCAGACCTCTTCCGCGGGGTCGTAGCACAGATACGCAGTATTTT
NA	TRBV5-1	TRBJ2-3	TRBD2	CASSAARTSGGTDTQYF	TGCGCCAGCAGCGCCGCCCGAACTAGCGGGGGGACAGATACGCAGTATTTT
few	TRBV6-2/TRBV6-3	TRBJ2-1	TRBD2	CASNSAGTGGNEQFF	TGTGCCAGTAACTCTGCCGGGACGGGGGGCAATGAGCAGTTCTTC
few	TRBV5-1	TRBJ2-1	TRBD2	CASSLASGRHNEQFF	TGCGCCAGCAGCTTGGCTAGCGGGAGGCACAATGAGCAGTTCTTC
NA	TRBV3-1	TRBJ1-4	NA	CASSTRPRMGEKLFF	TGTGCCAGCAGCACCCGACCGCGAATGGGTGAAAAACTGTTTTTT
few	TRBV7-2	TRBJ2-5	NA	CASSPDWPAQYF	TGTGCCAGCAGCCCCGATTGGCCAGCCCAGTACTTC
NA	TRBV12-3/TRBV12-4	TRBJ2-4	NA	CASSLVSGTERNIQYF	TGTGCCAGCAGTTTAGTTAGCGGGACAGAAAGAAACATTCAGTACTTC
NA	TRBV6-6	TRBJ2-7	NA	CASSYSRIEQYF	TGTGCCAGCAGTTACTCGAGAATTGAGCAGTACTTC
NA	TRBV12-3/TRBV12-4	TRBJ2-3	TRBD2	CASSSGTRPDTQYF	TGTGCCAGCAGTTCAGGGACTAGGCCAGATACGCAGTATTTT
NA	TRBV12-3/TRBV12-4	TRBJ1-1	TRBD1	CATDRGTTEAFF	TGTGCCACCGACAGGGGGACCACTGAAGCTTTCTTT
NA	TRBV19	TRBJ2-7	TRBD1	CATATGGTIYEQYF	TGTGCCACCGCAACAGGGGGAACAATTTACGAGCAGTACTTC
many	TRBV27	TRBJ2-2	NA	CASSLSLTGELFF	TGTGCCAGCAGTTTGAGTCTCACCGGGGAGCTGTTTTTT
NA	TRBV29-1	TRBJ2-1	TRBD2	CSVELTGLAGASSYNEQFF	TGCAGCGTTGAACTCACGGGACTAGCGGGGGCCAGCTCCTACAATGAGCAGTTCTTC
NA	TRBV18	TRBJ2-3	TRBD2	CASSPRPTSGDSTDTQYF	TGTGCCAGCTCACCACGCCCAACTAGCGGAGACAGCACAGATACGCAGTATTTT
NA	TRBV7-2	TRBJ2-1	NA	CASSPRVRNEQFF	TGTGCCAGCAGCCCGAGGGTTAGGAATGAGCAGTTCTTC
few	TRBV20-1	TRBJ2-1	TRBD2	CSARALAGGLLNEQFF	TGCAGTGCTAGAGCCCTAGCGGGGGGGCTATTAAATGAGCAGTTCTTC
few	TRBV12-3/TRBV12-4	TRBJ2-3	NA	CASSLVAVDTQYF	TGTGCCAGCAGTTTAGTAGCTGTGGATACGCAGTATTTT
NA	TRBV12-3/TRBV12-4	TRBJ1-5	NA	CASSSSPRGDSNQPQHF	TGTGCCAGCAGTTCTTCTCCCCGGGGGGATAGCAATCAGCCCCAGCATTTT
few	TRBV5-5	TRBJ2-1	NA	CASIMPGLTSGNEQFF	TGTGCCAGCATCATGCCGGGACTCACGTCCGGGAATGAGCAGTTCTTC
few	TRBV21-1	TRBJ1-2	NA	CASSTAETGDGYTF	TGTGCCAGCAGCACGGCCGAGACAGGGGATGGCTACACCTTC
NA	TRBV25-1	TRBJ2-5	TRBD2	CASSESLAGLGETQYF	TGTGCCAGCAGTGAAAGTTTAGCGGGGCTTGGGGAGACCCAGTACTTC